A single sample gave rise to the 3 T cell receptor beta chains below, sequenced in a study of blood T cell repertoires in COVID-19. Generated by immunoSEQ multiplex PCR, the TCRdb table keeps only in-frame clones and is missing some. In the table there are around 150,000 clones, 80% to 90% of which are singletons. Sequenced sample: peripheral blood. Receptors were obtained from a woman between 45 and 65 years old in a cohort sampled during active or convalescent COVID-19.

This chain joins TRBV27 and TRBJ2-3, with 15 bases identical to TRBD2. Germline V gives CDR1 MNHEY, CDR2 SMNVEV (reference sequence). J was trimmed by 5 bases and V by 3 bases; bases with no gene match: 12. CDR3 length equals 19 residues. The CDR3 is CASSFRGAGTSGGRDTQYF. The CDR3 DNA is TGTGCCAGCAGTTTCAGGGGCGCCGGGACTAGCGGGGGGCGAGATACGCAGTATTTT.

CDR3 protein: CASKEASFSYTF. In DNA, the CDR3 is TGTGCCAGCAAGGAAGCGTCCTTCAGCTACACCTTC. The chain is built from TRBV12-3 or TRBV12-4 and TRBJ1-2; no clear D. This CDR3 region has 12 residues. Trimming took off 7 bases at V and 9 bases at J, with 15 bases between the two ends.

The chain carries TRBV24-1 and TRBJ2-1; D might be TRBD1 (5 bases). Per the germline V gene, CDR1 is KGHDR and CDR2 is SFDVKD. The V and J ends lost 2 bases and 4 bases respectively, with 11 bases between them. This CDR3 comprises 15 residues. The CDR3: CATSDSQGWYNEQFF. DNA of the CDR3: TGTGCCACCAGTGATTCGCAGGGTTGGTACAATGAGCAGTTCTTC.